This T cell receptor (beta chain) derives from a study of cytomegalovirus exposure and HLA in healthy donors. General observations from the study: Diagnosis of cytomegalovirus status made by the classifier reportedly showed high specificity and sensitivity.

As regards this clone: The antigen remains undetermined.

V lost 3 bases to trimming and J lost 7 bases, with 10 bases between them. The CDR3 is made up of 12 amino acids. Per germline, CDR1 SGHTA and CDR2 FQGNSA. Vbeta (60) and Jbeta (13) primers were used in the PCR. Generated by immunoSEQ multiplex PCR, the TCRdb table keeps only in-frame clones and is missing some. The data contain about 84,000 clones, roughly 73% of them singletons. The specimen sequenced was PBMCs. The chain recombines TRBV7-2 with TRBJ2-7; D gene uncertain. The sequence derives from a male donor in good health and CMV-seropositive. The CDR3 spells CASSLGPREQYF. CDR3 bases: TGTGCCAGCAGCTTGGGCCCCAGGGAGCAGTACTTC.